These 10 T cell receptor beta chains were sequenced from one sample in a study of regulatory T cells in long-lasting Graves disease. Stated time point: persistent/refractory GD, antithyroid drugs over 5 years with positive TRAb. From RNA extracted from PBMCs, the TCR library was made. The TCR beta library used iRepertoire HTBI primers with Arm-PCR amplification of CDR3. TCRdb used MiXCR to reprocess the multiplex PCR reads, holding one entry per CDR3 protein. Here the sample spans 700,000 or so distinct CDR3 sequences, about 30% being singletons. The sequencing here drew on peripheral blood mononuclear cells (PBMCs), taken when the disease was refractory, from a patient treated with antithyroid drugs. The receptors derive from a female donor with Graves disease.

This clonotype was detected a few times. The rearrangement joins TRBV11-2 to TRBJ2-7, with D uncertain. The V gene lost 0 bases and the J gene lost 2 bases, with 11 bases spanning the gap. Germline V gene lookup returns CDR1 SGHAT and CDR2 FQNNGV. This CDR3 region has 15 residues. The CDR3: CASSLDASNAYEQYF. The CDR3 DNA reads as TGTGCCAGCAGCTTAGACGCCTCAAATGCCTACGAGCAGTACTTC.

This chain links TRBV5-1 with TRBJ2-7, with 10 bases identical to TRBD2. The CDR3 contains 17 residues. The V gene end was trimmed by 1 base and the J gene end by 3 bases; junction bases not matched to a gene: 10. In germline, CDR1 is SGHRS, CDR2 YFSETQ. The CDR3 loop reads CASSLFGPASGSYEQYF. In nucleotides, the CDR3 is TGCGCCAGCAGCTTGTTTGGTCCAGCTAGCGGGAGCTACGAGCAGTACTTC.

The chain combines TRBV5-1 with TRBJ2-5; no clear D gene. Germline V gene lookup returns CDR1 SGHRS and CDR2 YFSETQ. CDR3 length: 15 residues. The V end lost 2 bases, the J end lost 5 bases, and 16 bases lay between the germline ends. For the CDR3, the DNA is TGCGCCAGCAGCTTTGTAAGAGCGAAAGACGAGACCCAGTACTTC. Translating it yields CASSFVRAKDETQYF.

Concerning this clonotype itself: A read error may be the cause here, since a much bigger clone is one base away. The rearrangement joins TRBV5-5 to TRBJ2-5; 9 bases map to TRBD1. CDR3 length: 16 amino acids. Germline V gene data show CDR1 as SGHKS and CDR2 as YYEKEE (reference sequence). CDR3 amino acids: CAGSYILTGGQETQYF. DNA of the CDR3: TGTGCCGGCAGCTATATATTGACAGGGGGCCAAGAGACCCAGTACTTC.

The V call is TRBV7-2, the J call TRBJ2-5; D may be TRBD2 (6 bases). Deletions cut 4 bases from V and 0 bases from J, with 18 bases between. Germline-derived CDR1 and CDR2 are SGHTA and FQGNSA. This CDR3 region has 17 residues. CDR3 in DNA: TGTGCCAGCAGCTCCAACCCACTAGCAGTGTACCAAGAGACCCAGTACTTC. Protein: CASSSNPLAVYQETQYF.

CDR3 nucleotides: TGTGCCAGCAGCTCCCGGGGACAGGGGTATAGCAATCAGCCCCAGCATTTT. Translated, it gives CASSSRGQGYSNQPQHF. The V gene is TRBV5-5, the J gene TRBJ1-5, with 10 bases lining up with TRBD1. V trimming: 3 bases; J trimming: 0 bases; junction bases outside the gene matches: 6. The germline gives CDR1 SGHKS, CDR2 YYEKEE (reference sequence). The length of the CDR3 is 17 residues.

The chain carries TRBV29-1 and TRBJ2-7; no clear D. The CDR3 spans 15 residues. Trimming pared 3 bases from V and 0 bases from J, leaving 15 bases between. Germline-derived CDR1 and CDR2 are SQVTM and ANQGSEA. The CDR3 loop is CSVEVGVPGSYEQYF. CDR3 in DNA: TGCAGCGTTGAGGTAGGAGTCCCCGGCTCCTACGAGCAGTACTTC.

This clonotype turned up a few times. In DNA form, the CDR3 reads TGTGCCAGCAAGGAGGGCGGCACTGAAGCTTTCTTT. Its translation: CASKEGGTEAFF. The chain joins TRBV27 to TRBJ1-1; no definite D call. Trimming cost V 7 bases and J 4 bases, with 10 bases left between them. This CDR3 has 12 amino acids. Germline V CDR1 and CDR2: MNHEY, SMNVEV (reference sequence).

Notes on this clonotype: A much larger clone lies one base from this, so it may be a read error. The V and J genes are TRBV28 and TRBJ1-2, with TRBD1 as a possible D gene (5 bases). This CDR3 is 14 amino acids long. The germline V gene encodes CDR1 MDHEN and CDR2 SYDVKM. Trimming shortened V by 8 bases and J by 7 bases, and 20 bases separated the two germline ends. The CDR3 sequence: CASGPSRPGFGYTF. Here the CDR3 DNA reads TGTGCCAGCGGCCCCTCAAGGCCAGGGTTTGGCTACACCTTC.

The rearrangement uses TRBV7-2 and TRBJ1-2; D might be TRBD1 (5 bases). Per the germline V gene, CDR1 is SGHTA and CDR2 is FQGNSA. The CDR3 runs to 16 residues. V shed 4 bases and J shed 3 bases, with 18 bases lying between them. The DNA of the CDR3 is TGTGCCAGCAGCTACCCGCCGGGACGGAGGGACTATGGCTACACCTTC. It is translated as CASSYPPGRRDYGYTF.